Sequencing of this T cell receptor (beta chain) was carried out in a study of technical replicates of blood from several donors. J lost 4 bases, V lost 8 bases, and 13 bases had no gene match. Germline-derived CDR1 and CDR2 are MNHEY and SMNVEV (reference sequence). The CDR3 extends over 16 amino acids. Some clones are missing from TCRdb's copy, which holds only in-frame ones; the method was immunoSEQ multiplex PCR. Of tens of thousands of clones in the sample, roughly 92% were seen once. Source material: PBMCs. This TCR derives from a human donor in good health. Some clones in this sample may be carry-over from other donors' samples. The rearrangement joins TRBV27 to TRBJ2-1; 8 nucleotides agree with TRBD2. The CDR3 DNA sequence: TGTGCCAGCCACAAAGGGGCGGGAGGCCAATACAATGAGCAGTTCTTC. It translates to CASHKGAGGQYNEQFF.